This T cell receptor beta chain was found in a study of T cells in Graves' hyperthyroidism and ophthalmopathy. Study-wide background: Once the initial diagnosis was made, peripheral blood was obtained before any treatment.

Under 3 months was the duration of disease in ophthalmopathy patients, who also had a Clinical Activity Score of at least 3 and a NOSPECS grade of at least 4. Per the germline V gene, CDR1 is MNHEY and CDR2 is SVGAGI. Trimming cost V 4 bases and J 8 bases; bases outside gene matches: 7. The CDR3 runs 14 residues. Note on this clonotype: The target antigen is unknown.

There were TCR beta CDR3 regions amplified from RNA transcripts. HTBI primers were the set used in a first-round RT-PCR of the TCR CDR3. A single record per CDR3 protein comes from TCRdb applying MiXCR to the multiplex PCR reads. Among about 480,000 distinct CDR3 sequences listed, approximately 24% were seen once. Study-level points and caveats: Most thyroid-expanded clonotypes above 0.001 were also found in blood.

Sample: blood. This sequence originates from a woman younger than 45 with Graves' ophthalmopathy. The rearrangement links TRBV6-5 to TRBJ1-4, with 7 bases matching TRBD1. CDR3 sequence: CASSLTGNREKLFF. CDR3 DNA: TGTGCCAGCAGTTTGACAGGGAACAGGGAAAAACTGTTTTTT.